The 30 T cell receptor beta chains in this list originate from one sample, sequenced in a study of breast tumors, draining lymph nodes, adjacent tissues. TCRdb passed the multiplex PCR reads through MiXCR, listing each CDR3 protein once. This sample has about 130,000 distinct CDR3 sequences; approximately 20% occur once, and the top ten carry roughly 2.6%. Axillary draining lymph nodes of breast cancer patients supplied the node samples. The sample consisted of axillary lymph node tissue. Every receptor here comes from a female donor with breast cancer. Some clones in this sample may be carry-over from other donors' samples.

With respect to this clonotype: A junction end diverges from the germline sequence, so it may reflect a read error. The chain uses TRBV6-6 and TRBJ2-3; 7 bases are a match to TRBD1. CDR1 is MNHNY, CDR2 SVGAGI, per germline (reference sequence). This CDR3 contains 14 residues. Here the CDR3 reads CASSRDSSADTQYF. The CDR3 nucleotides read TGTGCCAGCAGCCGGGACAGTAGCGCAGACACGCAGTATTTT.

Comment on this clonotype: This clone may be a read error of a much larger clone one base away. DNA of the CDR3: TGTGCCACCGGGGAGGGAGCCTACGGGCAGTACTTC. This sequence encodes CATGEGAYGQYF. The rearrangement joins TRBV11-2 to TRBJ2-7; 7 bases line up with TRBD2. The CDR3 spans 12 residues. Germline V gene sequence: CDR1 SGHAT, CDR2 FQNNGV. The full variable domain, completed using reference TRBV11-2 and TRBJ2-7, is EAGVAQSPRYKIIEKRQSVAFWCNPISGHATLYWYQQILGQGPKLLIQFQNNGVVDDSQLPKDRFSAERLKGVDSTLKIQPAKLEDSAVYLCATGEGAYGQYFGPGTRLTVT.

This clonotype was detected many times. V is TRBV4-3 and J is TRBJ2-5; the D gene is possibly TRBD1 (5 bases). Germline lookup yields CDR1 LGHNA and CDR2 YSLEER. The V gene lost 0 bases and the J gene lost 5 bases, with 7 bases spanning the gap. CDR3 length: 13 residues. CDR3: CASSQDWGETQYF. The CDR3 DNA reads TGCGCCAGCAGCCAAGATTGGGGCGAGACCCAGTACTTC.

There are many counts of this clonotype. The V gene is TRBV6-1, the J gene TRBJ2-1; TRBD1 is a possible D gene (6 bases). The CDR3 has 14 amino acids. V shed 8 bases and J shed 5 bases, with 16 bases lying between them. The germline gives CDR1 MNHNS, CDR2 SASEGT. As DNA, the CDR3 is TGTGCCAGCTCCAGACAGGTGGGCAACAATGAGCAGTTCTTC. Its translation is CASSRQVGNNEQFF.

A word on this clonotype: A single base separates this from a much larger clone, so it may be a read error. Lacking the conserved final phenylalanine or tryptophan, this CDR3 likely reflects a read error. The chain links TRBV9 to TRBJ2-3, with TRBD1 matching 8 bases. This CDR3 is 15 amino acids long. V was clipped by 4 bases and J by 6 bases; unmatched bases: 10. Germline CDR1 reads SGDLS; CDR2 reads YYNGEE. The CDR3 region is CASSPPGQGEDTQYL. DNA of the CDR3: TGTGCCAGCAGCCCACCCGGACAGGGCGAGGATACGCAGTATCTT.

This clonotype was seen just once. This may be a read error, as it is one base from a much larger clone. The chain links TRBV20-1 to TRBJ1-4; D call uncertain. The germline gives CDR1 DFQATT, CDR2 SNEGSKA (reference sequence). The CDR3 is made up of 11 amino acids. CDR3 bases: TGCGGAATAGGAGACCCCGGAAAACTGGTTTTT. Encoded protein: CGIGDPGKLVF.

This clonotype was picked up many times. The V gene is TRBV20-1, the J gene TRBJ2-1; 9 bases are a match to TRBD1. This CDR3 is built from 16 residues. Germline CDR1 reads DFQATT; CDR2 reads SNEGSKA (reference sequence). The ends lost 3 bases at V and 6 bases at J; junction bases unmatched: 12. CDR3 amino acids: CSASPAGTGITNEQFF. Written as DNA, the CDR3 is TGCAGTGCTAGCCCGGCGGGGACAGGGATAACCAATGAGCAGTTCTTC.

This clonotype was detected a few times. The rearrangement uses TRBV28 and TRBJ1-2; 7 nucleotides agree with TRBD1. The CDR3 runs to 12 residues. After removal of 2 bases from V and 8 bases from J, the junction contained 2 bases not matched to a gene. Per germline, CDR1 MDHEN and CDR2 SYDVKM. The CDR3 sequence: CASSLDRAGYTF. DNA of the CDR3: TGTGCCAGCAGTTTAGACAGGGCAGGCTACACCTTC.

CDR3 amino acids: CASSFRGQGWYF. CDR3 DNA sequence: TGTGCCAGCAGCTTCCGAGGACAGGGCTGGTACTTC. The rearrangement links TRBV5-6 to TRBJ2-4, with 8 bases that match TRBD1. The ends lost 2 bases at V and 15 bases at J; junction bases unmatched: 7. This CDR3 is 12 amino acids long. CDR1 is SGHDT, CDR2 YYEEEE, per germline.

This clonotype was counted at least ten times. The J gene is TRBJ2-5, the V gene TRBV7-9; maybe TRBD1 (6 bases). This CDR3 spans 15 amino acids. Germline CDR1 is SEHNR and CDR2 is FQNEAQ (reference sequence). V gave up 3 bases and J gave up 5 bases, with 16 bases separating them. The CDR3 is CASSFWSGDTETQYF. The CDR3, as DNA: TGTGCCAGCAGCTTCTGGTCAGGGGATACGGAGACCCAGTACTTC.

The sample holds many counts of this clonotype. The chain links TRBV19 to TRBJ2-5; D ambiguous. Germline values: CDR1 LNHDA, CDR2 SQIVND (reference sequence). The CDR3 contains 14 residues. V was trimmed by 5 bases and J by 2 bases, leaving 12 bases between them. The CDR3 sequence: CASSPSSGQETQYF. CDR3 nucleotide sequence: TGTGCCAGTAGTCCCTCGAGTGGACAAGAGACCCAGTACTTC.

As regards this clonotype: A much larger clone differs by one base, so this may be a read error. The chain joins TRBV27 to TRBJ2-7; 7 nucleotides match TRBD1. From germline, CDR1 is MNHEY and CDR2 SMNVEV (reference sequence). V dropped 6 bases and J dropped 2; count of bases not matched to a gene: 7. The CDR3 sequence is 14 residues long. In nucleotides, the CDR3 is TGTGCCAGCAGCGCCGGGACAGCAACCTACGAGCAGTACTTC. Protein: CASSAGTATYEQYF.

In its sample, this clonotype was seen many times. The genes are TRBV5-6 and TRBJ2-5, with D maybe TRBD1 (6 bases). Trimming cost V 3 bases and J 1 base, with 13 bases left between them. Germline CDR1 SGHDT, CDR2 YYEEEE. The CDR3 has 15 residues. The CDR3 DNA is TGTGCCAGCAGCTCTACAGGGTGGGTCCAAGAGACCCAGTACTTC. This gives the protein CASSSTGWVQETQYF.

This clonotype was counted at least ten times. The V gene is TRBV6-5, the J gene TRBJ2-3, with D unresolved. Per the germline V gene, CDR1 is MNHEY and CDR2 is SVGAGI. The CDR3 totals 12 residues. V lost 6 bases, J lost 2 bases, and 6 bases lay in between. The DNA of the CDR3 is TGTGCCAGCAGGGCGGCCACAGATACGCAGTATTTT. Residues: CASRAATDTQYF.

This clonotype was counted once. A read error may explain this, as a much larger clone is one base away. The V call is TRBV10-3, the J call TRBJ1-3; D call uncertain. CDR3 size: 14 residues. The germline gives CDR1 ENHRY, CDR2 SYGVKD. CDR3 loop: CAISEGLSGNTMYF. DNA for the CDR3: TGTGCCATCAGTGAAGGCCTTTCTGGAAACACCATGTATTTT.

Worth noting for this clonotype: A much larger clone lies a single base off, so this may be a read error. The CDR3 here is CSVEGGGLGGTQYF. As DNA, the CDR3 is TGCAGCGTTGAAGGTGGGGGATTAGGAGGGACCCAGTACTTC. This chain connects TRBV29-1 to TRBJ2-5, with D perhaps being TRBD1 or TRBD2 (5 bases each). The CDR3 sequence is 14 residues long. CDR1 SQVTM and CDR2 ANQGSEA come from the germline V gene. V was shortened by 1 base and J by 7 bases, with 16 bases between the two germline ends.

This chain joins TRBV27 and TRBJ1-2; 10 nucleotides align to TRBD1. Germline loops: CDR1 MNHEY, CDR2 SMNVEV (reference sequence). The CDR3 spans 14 residues. The junction had 7 bases not matched to a gene; V was cut back by 6 bases and J by 6 bases. The CDR3 here is CASSFRQGADGYTF. In nucleotides, the CDR3 is TGTGCCAGCAGCTTTCGACAGGGGGCCGATGGCTACACCTTC.

Note on this clonotype: Compared with germline, one end of the junction differs, possibly owing to a read error. The chain links TRBV3-1 to TRBJ2-7, with TRBD1 matching 11 bases. The CDR3 runs 14 residues. The germline V gene encodes CDR1 LGHDT and CDR2 YNNKEL (reference sequence). The CDR3: CASIQGTGGYEQYF. The DNA for the CDR3 is TGTGCCAGCATCCAAGGGACAGGGGGCTACGAGCAGTACTTC.

For this clonotype: This may be a read error: a much more frequent sequence differs by one nucleotide. The chain links TRBV20-1 to TRBJ2-5, with 7 bases identical to TRBD2. Germline V gene lookup returns CDR1 DFQATT and CDR2 SNEGSKA (reference sequence). This CDR3 contains 14 residues. The CDR3 reads CRARLGSGQETQYF. The CDR3 nucleotides read TGCAGAGCTAGGCTGGGTAGCGGGCAAGAGACCCAGTACTTC.

Notes on this clonotype: A much larger clone sits a single nucleotide away, making a read error possible. This likely comes from a read error, as the CDR3 has no conserved phenylalanine or tryptophan at its end. The chain employs TRBV18 and TRBJ2-1; unclear D gene. The CDR3 sequence is 12 residues long. The V end lost 6 bases, the J end lost 4 bases, and 7 bases lay between the germline ends. In germline, CDR1 is KGHSH, CDR2 LQKENI. The CDR3 loop reads CASSRQYNEQFL. The CDR3 region has the DNA TGTGCCAGCTCCCGCCAGTACAATGAGCAGTTCCTC.

Many counts were recorded for this clonotype. The CDR3 DNA reads as TGTGCCACCGGGCCCTCCAGGGAGCAGTTCTTC. Its translation: CATGPSREQFF. The rearrangement joins TRBV2 to TRBJ2-1, with no clear D. Per the germline V gene, CDR1 is SNHLY and CDR2 is FYNNEI. Trimming shortened V by 10 bases and J by 10 bases, and 14 bases separated the two germline ends. The CDR3 totals 11 residues.

This clonotype was seen repeatedly, ten times or more. V is TRBV28 and J is TRBJ1-2; D perhaps matches TRBD1 (5 bases). The CDR3 has 13 residues. V was clipped by 3 bases and J by 8 bases, with 13 bases between them. Germline V gene lookup returns CDR1 MDHEN and CDR2 SYDVKM. The CDR3 coding sequence is TGTGCCAGCAGTTTTACCAGGGATAAAGGCTACACCTTC. Translation gives CASSFTRDKGYTF.

This clonotype was recorded many times. The genes are TRBV14 and TRBJ2-5, with TRBD2 matching over 7 bases. The germline V gene has CDR1 SGHDN and CDR2 FVKESK. V was pared by 1 base and J by 6 bases, with 5 bases of the junction left unmatched. The CDR3 is 14 residues long. CDR3 in DNA: TGTGCCAGCAGCCAAGCGGCAGCGGGGAAGACCCAGTACTTC. It yields the protein CASSQAAAGKTQYF.

As concerns this clonotype: Compared with germline, one end of the junction differs, possibly owing to a read error. V is TRBV20-1 and J is TRBJ1-4, with 8 positions matching TRBD1. The length of the CDR3 is 15 residues. Germline loops: CDR1 DFQATT, CDR2 SNEGSKA (reference sequence). CDR3 residues: CSARDLNRGWKKLVF. In DNA form, the CDR3 reads TGCAGTGCTAGAGATTTGAACAGGGGGTGGAAAAAACTGGTTTTT.

This clonotype appeared a few times. Germline is not matched at one junction end, which may reflect a read error. The chain is built from TRBV28 and TRBJ2-5; TRBD2 matches 12 bases. Germline V gene data show CDR1 as MDHEN and CDR2 as SYDVKM. The CDR3 sequence is 16 residues long. CDR3 DNA: TGTGCCACCAGTTCCTATCTAGCGGGAGGGCCGGAGACCCAGTACTTC. Residues: CATSSYLAGGPETQYF.

In this sample, this clonotype turned up a few times. A much bigger clone sits one base away, suggesting this may be a read error. The rearrangement uses TRBV6-1 and TRBJ2-5; D is perhaps TRBD1 or TRBD2 (6 bases each). Looked up from germline, CDR1 is MNHNS and CDR2 is SASEGT. The CDR3 is 13 amino acids. V lost 8 bases, J lost 4 bases, and 14 bases lay in between. The CDR3: CASGGRAGETQYF. CDR3 DNA: TGTGCCAGCGGGGGGCGAGCCGGAGAGACCCAGTACTTC.

The chain employs TRBV5-6 and TRBJ2-5; 9 bases line up with TRBD2. Germline V gene sequence: CDR1 SGHDT, CDR2 YYEEEE. The CDR3 is made up of 14 amino acids. J gave up 1 base and V 6 bases, and 4 bases lay outside the gene matches. In DNA form, the CDR3 reads TGTGCCAGCAAGGCGGGAGGGGGCCAAGAGACCCAGTACTTC. As protein: CASKAGGGQETQYF.

This clonotype was picked up one time. With a much larger clone just one base away, this may be a read error. The CDR3 end shows no conserved phenylalanine or tryptophan, and so a read error is likely. V is TRBV9 and J is TRBJ2-3, with 7 nucleotides matching TRBD2. CDR1 is SGDLS, CDR2 YYNGEE, per germline. CDR3 length: 21 residues. V dropped 3 bases and J dropped 0; count of bases not matched to a gene: 22. The CDR3 sequence is CASSGPPPARGAGASTDTQYS. The CDR3 DNA reads TGTGCCAGCAGCGGCCCTCCACCAGCTCGGGGTGCGGGAGCAAGCACAGATACGCAGTATTCT.

This clonotype was counted ten times or more. This chain connects TRBV19 to TRBJ2-3; 8 bases align to TRBD1. Per the germline V gene, CDR1 is LNHDA and CDR2 is SQIVND (reference sequence). Trimming removed 4 bases from V and 4 bases from J; junction bases left unmatched: 10. This CDR3 spans 16 amino acids. The CDR3 sequence: CASSTPGQEAADTQYF. The CDR3 DNA reads as TGTGCCAGTAGTACCCCGGGACAGGAGGCCGCAGATACGCAGTATTTT. The full variable domain, completed using reference TRBV19 and TRBJ2-3, is DGGITQSPKYLFRKEGQNVTLSCEQNLNHDAMYWYRQDPGQGLRLIYYSQIVNDFQKGDIAEGYSVSREKKESFPLTVTSAQKNPTAFYLCASSTPGQEAADTQYFGPGTRLTVL.

At least ten counts were recorded for this clonotype. The J gene is TRBJ1-4, the V gene TRBV6-4, with D tentatively TRBD1 (5 bases). The CDR3 runs to 17 residues. Looked up from germline, CDR1 is MRHNA and CDR2 is SNTAGT. The germline V and J ends were trimmed by 4 bases and 0 bases, with 15 bases remaining between them. Here the CDR3 reads CASSGDRVPATNEKLFF. Written as DNA, the CDR3 is TGTGCCAGCAGTGGGGACCGAGTGCCCGCAACTAATGAAAAACTGTTTTTT.